Shown below are 27 T cell receptor beta chains from a single sample sequenced in a study of blood T cells in healthy people across ages. Primed by a sample-barcoded 5' primer and a J-beta primer mix, a second PCR proceeded for roughly 6 to 12 cycles. TCRdb ran MiXCR on the 5' RACE reads and lists one entry per CDR3 protein. Of 630,000 or so distinct CDR3 sequences detected, roughly 32% appear once; the ten largest clones hold over 15%. Sequenced input: blood. Source of these receptors: a woman aged 80 or older in good health.

This clonotype was detected many times. The chain couples TRBV5-1 to TRBJ2-5; D is ambiguous. CDR3 length: 13 residues. Trimming stripped 4 bases from V and 2 bases from J, with 9 bases between. Germline CDR1 reads SGHRS; CDR2 reads YFSETQ. The CDR3 DNA reads TGCGCCAGCAGCCCCATGAGACAAGAGACCCAGTACTTC. Translation gives CASSPMRQETQYF.

This clonotype was detected many times. The chain recombines TRBV2 with TRBJ2-1; TRBD2 aligns across 11 bases. Losses at the gene ends were 5 bases for V and 6 bases for J; bases not matched to a gene: 9. The germline V gene encodes CDR1 SNHLY and CDR2 FYNNEI. CDR3 size: 16 residues. CDR3 loop: CASSILAGGMVNEQFF. The CDR3 DNA reads TGTGCCAGCAGTATATTAGCGGGGGGGATGGTCAATGAGCAGTTCTTC.

Only a few counts were recorded for this clonotype. The chain carries TRBV20-1 and TRBJ1-4; TRBD1 matches at 10 bases. The V and J ends lost 0 bases and 5 bases, in that order; junction bases with no gene match: 6. This CDR3 is 16 amino acids long. The germline CDR1 and CDR2 sequences are DFQATT and SNEGSKA (reference sequence). CDR3 loop: CSARDPGQGQNEKLFF. CDR3 coding DNA: TGCAGTGCTAGAGATCCGGGACAGGGGCAAAATGAAAAACTGTTTTTT.

V is TRBV29-1 and J is TRBJ2-3; D assignment may be TRBD1 or TRBD2 (5 bases each). The length of the CDR3 is 13 residues. CDR1 is SQVTM, CDR2 ANQGSEA, per germline. Between the trimmed V and J ends, which lost 6 bases and 6 bases, there was a span of 16 bases. The CDR3 region has the DNA TGCAGCGTCTCGGGACGGGTATACGATACGCAGTATTTT. Translation gives CSVSGRVYDTQYF.

This clonotype was counted only a few times. V is TRBV12-3 or TRBV12-4 and J is TRBJ2-2; TRBD1 might be the D (5 bases). The CDR3 runs 14 residues. Trimming left V 5 bases short and J 5 bases short, with 12 bases between. CDR3 bases: TGTGCCAGCAGTGTAAAAGGGGTGACCGGGGAGCTGTTTTTT. It yields the protein CASSVKGVTGELFF.

The CDR3 reads CASSPRGSSSNQPQHF. The DNA of the CDR3 is TGTGCCAGCAGCCCAAGGGGCAGCTCTAGCAATCAGCCCCAGCATTTT. The chain employs TRBV2 and TRBJ1-5; TRBD1 is a possible D gene (5 bases). Germline V CDR1 and CDR2: SNHLY, FYNNEI. The V and J ends lost 6 bases and 0 bases respectively, with 15 bases between them. This CDR3 is 16 amino acids long.

This clonotype was seen repeatedly, ten times or more. V gene TRBV7-9 combines with J gene TRBJ2-5; possibly TRBD1 for D (5 bases). Germline V gene lookup returns CDR1 SEHNR and CDR2 FQNEAQ (reference sequence). V gave up 4 bases and J gave up 3 bases, with 12 bases separating them. The CDR3 runs to 14 residues. This CDR3 reads CASSYDRTKETQYF. The CDR3 nucleotides read TGTGCCAGCAGCTACGATCGGACAAAAGAGACCCAGTACTTC.

This clonotype has ten or more counts. The V and J genes are TRBV5-1 and TRBJ2-7; TRBD1 aligns across 10 bases. The CDR3 sequence is 15 residues long. J lost 5 bases, V lost 3 bases, and 8 bases had no gene match. Germline assignment: CDR1 SGHRS and CDR2 YFSETQ. The CDR3 spells CASSSPGQGIHEQYF. CDR3 DNA sequence: TGCGCCAGCAGCTCGCCGGGACAGGGGATCCACGAGCAGTACTTC.

This clonotype was seen many times. The chain carries TRBV7-2 and TRBJ1-6; no definite D call. CDR3 size: 17 residues. Germline loops: CDR1 SGHTA, CDR2 FQGNSA. V was trimmed by 5 bases and J by 7 bases, leaving 21 bases between them. The CDR3 reads CASSNRRLDLGNSPLHF. Written as DNA, the CDR3 is TGTGCCAGCAGCAATAGACGGCTTGACTTGGGGAATTCACCCCTCCACTTT.

This clonotype came up many times. The V gene is TRBV28, the J gene TRBJ2-3; 11 bases map to TRBD2. The CDR3 length is 16 residues. Trimming at V came to 4 bases and at J to 6 bases, leaving 9 bases not matched to a gene. Germline V gene lookup returns CDR1 MDHEN and CDR2 SYDVKM. Written as DNA, the CDR3 is TGTGCCAGCAGTTCCCCCTTAGCGGGGGGGCAGGATACGCAGTATTTT. This codes for CASSSPLAGGQDTQYF.

This clonotype was seen only a few times. A much bigger clone sits one base away, suggesting this may be a read error. V gene TRBV5-1 combines with J gene TRBJ2-7, with 11 bases that match TRBD2. The assigned J gene may be wrong: the sequence end matches TRBJ2-5 better. The CDR3 is made up of 17 amino acids. Germline loops: CDR1 SGHRS, CDR2 YFSETQ. The CDR3 nucleotides are TGCGCCAGCAGCTCGGGTCTAGCGGGGGGCCCCCAAGAGACCCAGTACTTC. Residues: CASSSGLAGGPQETQYF.

Note on this clonotype: A much more abundant neighbour one base away suggests this may be a read error. This rearrangement joins TRBV27 to TRBJ1-5, with unresolved D. The CDR3 extends over 18 amino acids. V was trimmed by 4 bases and J by 5 bases, leaving 24 bases between them. Germline V CDR1 and CDR2: MNHEY, SMNVEV (reference sequence). The CDR3 nucleotides read TGTGCCAGCAGTTCCGTTCTTTTTTCAGGCATTATCGATCAGCCCCAGCATTTT. Its protein is CASSSVLFSGIIDQPQHF.

To note about this clonotype: The junction and the germline gene differ at one end; a read error may be behind it. The chain carries TRBV20-1 and TRBJ1-5; D remains unclear. The CDR3 has 14 amino acids. Germline V gives CDR1 DFQATT, CDR2 SNEGSKA (reference sequence). CDR3 sequence: CSATPTASNQSQHF. CDR3 coding DNA: TGCAGTGCTACTCCCACGGCTAGCAATCAGTCCCAGCATTTT.

This clonotype was seen many times. The rearrangement links TRBV6-6 to TRBJ2-3; D may match TRBD1 or TRBD2 (6 bases each). Deletions cut 3 bases from V and 6 bases from J, with 16 bases between. Germline loops: CDR1 MNHNY, CDR2 SVGAGI (reference sequence). This CDR3 has 15 amino acids. This CDR3 is CASSYSRGVRDTQYF. The CDR3 region has the DNA TGTGCCAGCAGTTATTCGAGGGGGGTGAGGGATACGCAGTATTTT.

The CDR3 protein is CSARVRASGRADLEQYF. CDR3 nucleotide sequence: TGCAGTGCTAGAGTGAGGGCTAGCGGGAGGGCGGATCTCGAGCAGTACTTC. V and J are TRBV20-1 and TRBJ2-7; 12 bases agree with TRBD2. CDR1 and CDR2 from the germline V gene are DFQATT and SNEGSKA (reference sequence). The V and J ends lost 1 base and 6 bases, in that order; junction bases with no gene match: 13. The CDR3 covers 17 residues.

The V gene is TRBV2, the J gene TRBJ1-4, with 7 bases matching TRBD1. Trimming took 7 bases from V and 4 from J; bases not matched to a gene: 6. The CDR3 contains 14 residues. CDR1 is SNHLY, CDR2 FYNNEI, per germline. The CDR3 sequence is CASTVDRLNEKLFF. As DNA, the CDR3 is TGTGCCAGCACCGTGGACAGGCTTAATGAAAAACTGTTTTTT.

Many counts were recorded for this clonotype. The rearrangement uses TRBV6-5 and TRBJ2-1; TRBD2 aligns across 9 bases. CDR3 length: 15 residues. J lost 6 bases, V lost 7 bases, and 10 bases had no gene match. Germline V gene data show CDR1 as MNHEY and CDR2 as SVGAGI. For the CDR3, the DNA is TGTGCCAGCATGGTAGCGGGGGCAATGATCAATGAGCAGTTCTTC. This sequence encodes CASMVAGAMINEQFF.

This chain joins TRBV7-2 and TRBJ2-6; D ambiguous. In germline, CDR1 is SGHTA, CDR2 FQGNSA. This CDR3 comprises 13 residues. Trimming left V 3 bases short and J 4 bases short, with 4 bases between. The DNA for the CDR3 is TGTGCCAGCAGCTTCTTCGGGGCCAACGTCCTGACTTTC. It specifies CASSFFGANVLTF. The full variable domain, with the rest looked up from reference TRBV7-2 and TRBJ2-6, is GAGVSQSPSNKVTEKGKDVELRCDPISGHTALYWYRQSLGQGLEFLIYFQGNSAPDKSGLPSDRFSAERTGGSVSTLTIQRTQQEDSAVYLCASSFFGANVLTFGAGSRLTVL.

This clonotype occurred many times. This chain connects TRBV4-2 to TRBJ1-2; the match to TRBD1 covers 7 bases. In germline, CDR1 is LGHNA, CDR2 YNFKEQ. With 2 bases clipped from V and 3 bases from J, the junction kept 3 bases outside the gene matches. The CDR3 runs 14 residues. CDR3 in DNA: TGTGCCAGCAGCCAACCCGGACAGGACTATGGCTACACCTTC. Translated: CASSQPGQDYGYTF.

The rearrangement joins TRBV29-1 to TRBJ2-1; 9 bases fit TRBD2. The CDR3 totals 13 residues. CDR1 is SQVTM, CDR2 ANQGSEA, per germline. The junction had 7 bases not matched to a gene; V was cut back by 6 bases and J by 7 bases. The CDR3 region has the DNA TGCAGCGTGGGACGGAGCGGGGGGAATGAGCAGTTCTTC. Translation gives CSVGRSGGNEQFF.

Many counts were recorded for this clonotype. The CDR3 bases are TGCAGTGCTAGAGTCGTCCGCGGAGGGGACTCAGCTGCCTACAATGAGCAGTTCTTC. This gives the protein CSARVVRGGDSAAYNEQFF. This chain links TRBV20-1 with TRBJ2-1; D possibly corresponds to TRBD2 (6 bases). Germline CDR1 DFQATT, CDR2 SNEGSKA (reference sequence). The CDR3 loop spans 19 amino acids. Between the trimmed V and J ends, which lost 1 base and 2 bases, there was a span of 24 bases.

This clonotype was observed many times. This sequence joins TRBV12-3 or TRBV12-4 and TRBJ2-1, with D unclear. Trimming removed 2 bases at V and 6 bases at J, with 8 bases between. This CDR3 is built from 13 residues. Here the CDR3 reads CASSLQGRNEQFF. CDR3 DNA: TGTGCCAGCAGTTTACAAGGGCGCAATGAGCAGTTCTTC.

V and J are TRBV20-1 and TRBJ2-1; the D gene is possibly TRBD2 (7 bases). The J call may be faulty, since TRBJ2-7 better matches the DNA end. Germline CDR1 is DFQATT and CDR2 is SNEGSKA (reference sequence). The CDR3 covers 13 residues. The DNA for the CDR3 is TGCAGTGCTAGTCGGGGGGCCTACAATGAGCAGTACTTC. This encodes CSASRGAYNEQYF.

This clonotype was recorded at least ten times. One base away lies a much larger clone, so this may be a sequencing read error. The chain joins TRBV20-1 to TRBJ2-1; the match to TRBD2 covers 10 bases. The DNA end lines up better with TRBJ2-7; the J call may be wrong. This CDR3 is built from 14 residues. CDR1 DFQATT and CDR2 SNEGSKA come from the germline V gene (reference sequence). The CDR3 region has the DNA TGCAGTGCTCATACTAGCGGGAATTACAATGAGCAGTACTTC. Translation gives CSAHTSGNYNEQYF.

The sample holds a few counts of this clonotype. This chain connects TRBV11-2 to TRBJ2-7; 7 nucleotides align to TRBD1. The CDR3 is 16 amino acids. CDR1 is SGHAT and CDR2 is FQNNGV in the germline V gene. The ends lost 1 base at V and 3 bases at J; junction bases unmatched: 9. CDR3 in amino acids: CASSLVPGQVIYEQYF. The CDR3 DNA is TGTGCCAGCAGCTTAGTGCCCGGACAGGTCATCTACGAGCAGTACTTC.

This clonotype has just a few counts. CDR3 coding DNA: TGCAGTGCTACGAGGGGCGCCATGAACACTGAAGCTTTCTTT. Protein sequence: CSATRGAMNTEAFF. The chain links TRBV20-1 to TRBJ1-1; D is possibly TRBD1 (5 bases). CDR3 length: 14 amino acids. The V end was cut by 4 bases, the J end by 0 bases, with 12 bases between. The germline V gene encodes CDR1 DFQATT and CDR2 SNEGSKA (reference sequence).

The CDR3 DNA is TGTGCCAGCAGACCACCCCACAGTTCCTACGAGCAGTACTTC. Its translation: CASRPPHSSYEQYF. The gene calls are TRBV7-9 and TRBJ2-7; D not certain. V lost 6 bases and J 1 base, leaving 13 bases between the germline ends. The germline CDR1 and CDR2 sequences are SEHNR and FQNEAQ (reference sequence). The CDR3 sequence is 14 residues long.